This T cell receptor (beta chain) was retrieved from a study of T cells in Graves' hyperthyroidism and ophthalmopathy. The germline V gene has CDR1 KGHDR and CDR2 SFDVKD. This CDR3 spans 14 amino acids. Trimming pared 3 bases from V and 1 base from J, leaving 8 bases between. Researchers took RNA transcripts and amplified the TCR beta CDR3 regions from them. HTBI primers drove first-round RT-PCR of the TCR CDR3. TCRdb used MiXCR to reprocess the multiplex PCR reads, holding one entry per CDR3 protein. Here the sample spans about 720,000 distinct CDR3 sequences, about 19% being singletons. This clonotype was seen ten or more times. Its antigen is currently unknown. In patients aged 18 to 65, hyperthyroidism was newly diagnosed, with duration under 2 months. Uncontrolled infection, other autoimmune disease, pregnancy or lactation excluded patients. PBMCs were collected from an approximately 9 ml volume of fresh peripheral blood.

Study observations and caveats: Ophthalmopathy got predicted by the model a median around 6.8 months before its onset.

The chain employs TRBV24-1 and TRBJ1-1; TRBD1 is a possible D gene (5 bases). Sequencing used blood. The source of this sequence is a woman aged 50 to 60 with Graves' hyperthyroidism that later progressed to Graves' ophthalmopathy. The CDR3 DNA reads as TGTGCCACCAGTGATAATGACAGGAACACTGAAGCTTTCTTT. It codes for CATSDNDRNTEAFF.